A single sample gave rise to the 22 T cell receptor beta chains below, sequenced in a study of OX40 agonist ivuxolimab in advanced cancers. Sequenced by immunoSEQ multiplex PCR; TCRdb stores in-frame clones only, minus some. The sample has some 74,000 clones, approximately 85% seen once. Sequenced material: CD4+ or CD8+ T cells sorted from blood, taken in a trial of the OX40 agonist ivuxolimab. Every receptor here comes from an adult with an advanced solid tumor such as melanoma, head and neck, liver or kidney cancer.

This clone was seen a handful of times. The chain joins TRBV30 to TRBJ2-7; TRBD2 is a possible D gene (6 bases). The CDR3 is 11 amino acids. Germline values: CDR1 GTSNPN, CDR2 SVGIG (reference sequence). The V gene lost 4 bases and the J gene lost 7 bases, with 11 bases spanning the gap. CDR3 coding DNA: TGTGCCTGGAATCTTCGGGAGGAGCAGTACTTC. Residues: CAWNLREEQYF.

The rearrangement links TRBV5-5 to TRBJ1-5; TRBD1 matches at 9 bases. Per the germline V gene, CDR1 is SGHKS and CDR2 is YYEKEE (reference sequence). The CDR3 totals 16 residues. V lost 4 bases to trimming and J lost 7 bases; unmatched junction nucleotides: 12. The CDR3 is CASSRADRTGEQPQHF. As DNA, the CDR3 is TGTGCCAGCAGCCGGGCGGATAGGACAGGGGAGCAGCCCCAGCATTTT.

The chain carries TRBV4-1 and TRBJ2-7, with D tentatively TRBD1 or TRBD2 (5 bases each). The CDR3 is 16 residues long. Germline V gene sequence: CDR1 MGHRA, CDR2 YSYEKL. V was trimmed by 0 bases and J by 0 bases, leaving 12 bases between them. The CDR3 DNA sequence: TGCGCCAGCAGCCAAGAGACCCGGGGCGGCTCCTACGAGCAGTACTTC. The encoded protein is CASSQETRGGSYEQYF.

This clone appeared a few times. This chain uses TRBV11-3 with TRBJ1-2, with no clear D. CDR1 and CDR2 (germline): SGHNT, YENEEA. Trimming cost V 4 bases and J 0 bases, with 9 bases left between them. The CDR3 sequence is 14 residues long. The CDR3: CASSSGLANYGYTF. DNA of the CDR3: TGTGCCAGCAGCTCCGGACTCGCTAACTATGGCTACACCTTC.

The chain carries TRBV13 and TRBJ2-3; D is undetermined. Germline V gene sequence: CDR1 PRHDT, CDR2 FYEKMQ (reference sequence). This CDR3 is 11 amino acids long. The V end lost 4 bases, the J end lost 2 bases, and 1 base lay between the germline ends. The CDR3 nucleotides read TGTGCCAGCAGCTCCACAGATACGCAGTATTTT. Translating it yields CASSSTDTQYF.

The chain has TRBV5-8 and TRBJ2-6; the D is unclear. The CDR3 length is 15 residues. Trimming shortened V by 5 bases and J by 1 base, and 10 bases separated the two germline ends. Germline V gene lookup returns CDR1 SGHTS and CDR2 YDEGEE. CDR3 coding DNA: TGTGCCAGCAGAACCAAGGGATCTGGGGCCAACGTCCTGACTTTC. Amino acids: CASRTKGSGANVLTF.

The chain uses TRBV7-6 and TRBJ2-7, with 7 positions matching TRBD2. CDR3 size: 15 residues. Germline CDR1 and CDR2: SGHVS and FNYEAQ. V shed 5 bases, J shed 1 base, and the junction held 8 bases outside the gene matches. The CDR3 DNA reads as TGTGCCAGCAGCCCGGTCGGGGAGGGATCCTACGAGCAGTACTTC. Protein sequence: CASSPVGEGSYEQYF.

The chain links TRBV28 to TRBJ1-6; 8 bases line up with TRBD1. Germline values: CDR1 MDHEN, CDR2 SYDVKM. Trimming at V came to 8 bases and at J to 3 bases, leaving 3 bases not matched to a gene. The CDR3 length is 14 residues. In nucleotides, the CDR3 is TGTGCCAGCTCCGACAGGGGCTATAATTCACCCCTCCACTTT. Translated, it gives CASSDRGYNSPLHF.

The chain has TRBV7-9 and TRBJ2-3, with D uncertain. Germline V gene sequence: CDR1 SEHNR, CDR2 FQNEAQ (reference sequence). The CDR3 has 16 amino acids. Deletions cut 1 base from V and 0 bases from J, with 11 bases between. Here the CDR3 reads CASSLEGFGSTDTQYF. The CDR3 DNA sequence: TGTGCCAGCAGCTTAGAAGGGTTCGGGAGCACAGATACGCAGTATTTT.

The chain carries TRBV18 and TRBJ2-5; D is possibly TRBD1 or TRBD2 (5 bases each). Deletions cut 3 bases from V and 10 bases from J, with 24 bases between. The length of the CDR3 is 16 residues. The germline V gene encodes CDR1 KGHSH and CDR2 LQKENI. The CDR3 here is CASSPQTTGTTPNQYF. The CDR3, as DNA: TGTGCCAGCTCACCGCAAACGACCGGGACCACCCCTAACCAGTACTTC.

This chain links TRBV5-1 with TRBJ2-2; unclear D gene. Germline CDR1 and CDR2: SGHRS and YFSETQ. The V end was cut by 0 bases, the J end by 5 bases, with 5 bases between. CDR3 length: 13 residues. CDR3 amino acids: CASSLDGTGELFF. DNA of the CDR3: TGCGCCAGCAGCTTGGACGGTACCGGGGAGCTGTTTTTT. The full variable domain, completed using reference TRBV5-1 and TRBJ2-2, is KAGVTQTPRYLIKTRGQQVTLSCSPISGHRSVSWYQQTPGQGLQFLFEYFSETQRNKGNFPGRFSGRQFSNSRSEMNVSTLELGDSALYLCASSLDGTGELFFGEGSRLTVL.

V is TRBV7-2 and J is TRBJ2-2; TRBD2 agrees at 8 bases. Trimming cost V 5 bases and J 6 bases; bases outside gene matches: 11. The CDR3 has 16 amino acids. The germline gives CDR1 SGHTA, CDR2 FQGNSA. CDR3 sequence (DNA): TGTGCCAGCAGCGCCGGTGGCGGGAGGTCGCCCGGGGAGCTGTTTTTT. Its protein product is CASSAGGGRSPGELFF.

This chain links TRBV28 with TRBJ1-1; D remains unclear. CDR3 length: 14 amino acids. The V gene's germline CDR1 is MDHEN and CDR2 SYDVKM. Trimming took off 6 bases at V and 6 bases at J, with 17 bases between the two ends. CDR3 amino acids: CASSYPWANAEAFF. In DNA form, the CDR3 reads TGTGCCAGCAGCTATCCCTGGGCTAACGCTGAAGCTTTCTTT.

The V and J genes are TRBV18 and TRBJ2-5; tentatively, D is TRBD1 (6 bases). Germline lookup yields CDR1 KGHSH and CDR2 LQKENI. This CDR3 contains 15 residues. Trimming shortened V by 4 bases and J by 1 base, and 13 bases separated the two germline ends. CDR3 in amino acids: CASSRSRGIQETQYF. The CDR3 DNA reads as TGTGCCAGCTCACGAAGTAGGGGGATCCAAGAGACCCAGTACTTC.

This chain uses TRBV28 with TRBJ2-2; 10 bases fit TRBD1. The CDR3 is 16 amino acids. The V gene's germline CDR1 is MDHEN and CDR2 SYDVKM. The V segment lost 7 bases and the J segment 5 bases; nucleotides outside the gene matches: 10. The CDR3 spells CASTSPGTGATGELFF. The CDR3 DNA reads TGTGCCAGCACCTCGCCGGGGACAGGGGCTACCGGGGAGCTGTTTTTT.

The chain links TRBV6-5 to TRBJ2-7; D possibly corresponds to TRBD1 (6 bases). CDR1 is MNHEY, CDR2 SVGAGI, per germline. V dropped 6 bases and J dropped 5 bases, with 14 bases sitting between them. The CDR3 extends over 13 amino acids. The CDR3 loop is CASRNRVGNEQYF. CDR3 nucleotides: TGTGCCAGCAGAAACAGGGTTGGGAACGAGCAGTACTTC.

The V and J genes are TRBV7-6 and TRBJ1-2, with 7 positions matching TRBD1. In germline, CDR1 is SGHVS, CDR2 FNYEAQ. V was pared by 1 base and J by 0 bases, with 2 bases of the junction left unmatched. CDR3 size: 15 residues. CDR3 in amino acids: CASSLGQGANYGYTF. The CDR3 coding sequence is TGTGCCAGCAGCTTAGGGCAGGGGGCTAACTATGGCTACACCTTC.

This chain's CDR3 is CASTPAGGRGDTQYF. DNA of the CDR3: TGTGCCAGCACCCCCGCGGGAGGCCGGGGGGATACGCAGTATTTT. This sequence joins TRBV7-9 and TRBJ2-3, with TRBD2 identical over 8 bases. Looked up from germline, CDR1 is SEHNR and CDR2 is FQNEAQ (reference sequence). V dropped 7 bases and J dropped 6; count of bases not matched to a gene: 12. This CDR3 is built from 15 residues.

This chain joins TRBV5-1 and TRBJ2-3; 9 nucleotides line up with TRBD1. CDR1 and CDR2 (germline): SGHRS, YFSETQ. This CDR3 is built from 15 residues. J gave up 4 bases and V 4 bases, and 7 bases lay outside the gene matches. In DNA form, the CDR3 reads TGCGCCAGCAGCGCGGGACAGGGAATAGCAGATACGCAGTATTTT. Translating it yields CASSAGQGIADTQYF.

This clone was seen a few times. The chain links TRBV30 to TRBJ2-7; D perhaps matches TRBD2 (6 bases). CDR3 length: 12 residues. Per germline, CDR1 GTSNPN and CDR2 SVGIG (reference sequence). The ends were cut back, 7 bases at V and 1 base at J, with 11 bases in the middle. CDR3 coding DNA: TGTGCCTACACGACTAGTTCCTACGAGCAGTACTTC. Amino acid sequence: CAYTTSSYEQYF.

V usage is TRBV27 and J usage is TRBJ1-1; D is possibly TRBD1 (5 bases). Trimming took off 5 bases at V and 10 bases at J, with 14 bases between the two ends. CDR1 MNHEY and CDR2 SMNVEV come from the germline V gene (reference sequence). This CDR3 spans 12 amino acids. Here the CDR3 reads CASSPSGGRAFF. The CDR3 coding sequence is TGTGCCAGCAGTCCTTCGGGGGGGAGAGCTTTCTTT.

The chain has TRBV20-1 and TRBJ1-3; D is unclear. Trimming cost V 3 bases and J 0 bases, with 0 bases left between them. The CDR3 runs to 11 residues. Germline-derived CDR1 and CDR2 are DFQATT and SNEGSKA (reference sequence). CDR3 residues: CSASSGNTIYF. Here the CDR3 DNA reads TGCAGTGCTAGCTCTGGAAACACCATATATTTT.